Below are 10 T cell receptor beta chains sequenced from a single sample in a study of blood T cell repertoires in COVID-19. Only in-frame clones appear in the TCRdb table, and some are missing; sequencing was by immunoSEQ multiplex PCR. Of roughly 89,000 clones in the sample, 80% were seen once. Sequencing used peripheral blood. The receptors were sampled from a woman aged 65 to 85 with acute or convalescent COVID-19.

The chain has TRBV7-2 and TRBJ1-3, with a possible D match to TRBD1 (6 bases). CDR3 length: 16 residues. Germline CDR1 is SGHTA and CDR2 is FQGNSA. The V and J ends lost 5 bases and 0 bases respectively, with 14 bases between them. As DNA, the CDR3 is TGTGCCAGCAGCACGAGACAGGTCCGCTCTGGAAACACCATATATTTT. Protein: CASSTRQVRSGNTIYF.

The J gene is TRBJ1-4, the V gene TRBV6-5, with 7 bases fitting TRBD1. J gave up 0 bases and V 6 bases, and 4 bases lay outside the gene matches. CDR3 length: 15 residues. The V gene's germline CDR1 is MNHEY and CDR2 SVGAGI. The CDR3 sequence: CASSPTGATNEKLFF. CDR3 coding DNA: TGTGCCAGCAGCCCCACAGGGGCAACTAATGAAAAACTGTTTTTT.

The rearrangement uses TRBV9 and TRBJ2-1; 7 nucleotides agree with TRBD2. CDR1 SGDLS and CDR2 YYNGEE come from the germline V gene. The CDR3 has 14 amino acids. With V trimmed by 4 bases and J by 6 bases, 7 bases remained unmatched. CDR3 DNA sequence: TGTGCCAGCAGCACCCGGGAGGTCCCCAATGAGCAGTTCTTC. It codes for CASSTREVPNEQFF.

The V and J genes are TRBV24-1 and TRBJ2-1, with 11 bases lining up with TRBD2. From germline, CDR1 is KGHDR and CDR2 SFDVKD. With 1 base clipped from V and 4 bases from J, the junction kept 2 bases outside the gene matches. The CDR3 has 16 residues. In DNA form, the CDR3 reads TGTGCCACCAGTGATTTAGGGACTAGCGGATACAATGAGCAGTTCTTC. Its translation: CATSDLGTSGYNEQFF.

This chain connects TRBV10-3 to TRBJ1-1; D is possibly TRBD1 (6 bases). CDR1 and CDR2 (germline): ENHRY, SYGVKD. The CDR3 totals 13 residues. V dropped 7 bases and J dropped 1 base, with 10 bases sitting between them. Written as DNA, the CDR3 is TGTGCCATCACCAGGACAGAGAACACTGAAGCTTTCTTT. Translating gives CAITRTENTEAFF.

The chain uses TRBV28 and TRBJ1-1; D gene uncertain. This CDR3 contains 14 residues. With 2 bases removed from V and 3 bases from J, the gap between germline ends came to 10 bases. CDR1 MDHEN and CDR2 SYDVKM come from the germline V gene. CDR3 sequence: CASSLLARDTEAFF. CDR3 DNA sequence: TGTGCCAGCAGTTTACTGGCGCGGGACACTGAAGCTTTCTTT.

The rearrangement uses TRBV7-2 and TRBJ1-2; the D gene is possibly TRBD1 (6 bases). V was pared by 6 bases and J by 4 bases, with 18 bases between. Germline V gene data show CDR1 as SGHTA and CDR2 as FQGNSA. This CDR3 has 15 amino acids. The CDR3 region is CASSPLAGAIYGYTF. The CDR3 coding sequence is TGTGCCAGCAGTCCCTTGGCAGGGGCCATCTATGGCTACACCTTC.

This clone has more than one count but fewer than ten. The DNA of the CDR3 is TGTGCCAGTAGTATAGATACAGGGCACATGAACACTGAAGCTTTCTTT. It yields the protein CASSIDTGHMNTEAFF. The rearrangement links TRBV19 to TRBJ1-1, with D maybe TRBD1 (6 bases). CDR1 is LNHDA and CDR2 is SQIVND in the germline V gene (reference sequence). This CDR3 has 16 residues. V was pared by 0 bases and J by 0 bases, with 11 bases between.

The chain combines TRBV27 with TRBJ1-5, with TRBD1 as a possible D gene (5 bases). Trimming left V 10 bases short and J 1 base short, with 20 bases between. CDR3 length equals 16 residues. Per germline, CDR1 MNHEY and CDR2 SMNVEV (reference sequence). Here the CDR3 DNA reads TGTGCCATCTTGAGAGGAGGGGAAGCGAGCAATCAGCCCCAGCATTTT. It translates to CAILRGGEASNQPQHF.

The chain joins TRBV3-1 (or the pseudogene TRBV3-2) to TRBJ2-5; D is possibly TRBD2 (5 bases). The germline V and J ends were trimmed by 1 base and 5 bases, with 5 bases remaining between them. Germline V lookup: CDR1 LGHDT, CDR2 YNNKEL (reference sequence). The CDR3 totals 12 residues. The CDR3 nucleotides are TGTGCCAGCAGCCAAGGCGGGGAGACCCAGTACTTC. It specifies CASSQGGETQYF.